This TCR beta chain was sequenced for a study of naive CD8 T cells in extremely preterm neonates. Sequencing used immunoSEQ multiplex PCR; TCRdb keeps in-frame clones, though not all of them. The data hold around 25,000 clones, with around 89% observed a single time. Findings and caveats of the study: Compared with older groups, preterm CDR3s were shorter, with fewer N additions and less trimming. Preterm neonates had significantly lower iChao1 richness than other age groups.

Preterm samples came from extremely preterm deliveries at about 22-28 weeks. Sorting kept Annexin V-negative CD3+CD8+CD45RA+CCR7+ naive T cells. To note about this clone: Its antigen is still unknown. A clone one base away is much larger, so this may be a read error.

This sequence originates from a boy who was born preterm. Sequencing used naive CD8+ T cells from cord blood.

The CDR3 loop is CASSLGGEQYF. The CDR3 nucleotides read TGTGCCAGCAGCTTGGGGGGCGAGCAGTACTTC. The chain joins TRBV5-5 to TRBJ2-7, with D hard to call. Germline-derived CDR1 and CDR2 are SGHKS and YYEKEE (reference sequence). CDR3 length equals 11 residues. V shed 0 bases and J shed 6 bases, with 4 bases lying between them.